The clone carrying this TCR beta chain was seen a handful of times. Trimming at V came to 1 base and at J to 0 bases, leaving 9 bases not matched to a gene. Germline loops: CDR1 MGHRA, CDR2 YSYEKL. This CDR3 spans 17 amino acids. These data belong to a study of CD8 T cells in Susac syndrome. The RNA, roughly 0.45 to 1 ug, was put through reverse transcription using random hexamers. Multiplex immunoSEQ PCR targeted 54 Vbeta and 13 Jbeta TCR beta segments. TCRdb fed the immunoSEQ multiplex PCR reads into MiXCR, producing one record per CDR3 protein. The sample carries a few hundred thousand distinct CDR3 sequences, more than 70% recorded once. In contrast to the negatively isolated CD8+ and CD4+ T cells, TEMRA cells were FACS-enriched.

This clonotype originated in a human donor with multiple sclerosis. The chain carries TRBV4-1 and TRBJ2-7; 7 nucleotides match TRBD1. Sequenced sample: CD8+ T cells from PBMCs. The CDR3 reads CASSQGVGTEYSYEQYF. CDR3 coding DNA: TGCGCCAGCAGCCAAGGGGTCGGGACAGAGTACTCCTACGAGCAGTACTTC.